The entry below describes one TCR beta chain. In its sample, this clonotype was seen a few times. Its recognized antigen is unknown. No per-base quality is available; no much larger clone lies one base away. This entry comes from a study of T-cell reconstitution after alpha-beta-depleted transplantation in children (dated by TCRdb to about 2016). Context from the whole study: Using TCR repertoire profiling, the study quantitatively followed how T-cell immune reconstitution unfolded in children after TCRalphabeta/CD19-depleted allogeneic hematopoietic cell transplantation.

The protocol used for the library was PCR. The instrument was an Illumina HiSeq 2500. TCR library preparation used molecular barcoding, with unique molecular identifiers applied to normalize quantification of the TCRbeta repertoire. TCRdb took the public reads, trimmed them with fastp at Q25, ran MiXCR for clone calling and kept in-frame beta chains. For every CDR3 protein sequence, its rows merge into one entry that carries the most common genes and DNA. Across this sample there are fewer than 550,000 distinct CDR3 sequences, with roughly 15% seen only once. 25% to 30% of the sample comes from the top ten. The study at large found these results: The high TCRbeta diversity at day 60 in some patients was ascribed to recipient T cells and intrathymic progenitors that had survived conditioning. About two months after transplant, the apparently early recovery of alphabetaT-cell counts reportedly depended on just several hundred clones that had expanded rapidly and came from non-depleted graft cells. Over subsequent months, a decline in hyperexpanded clone frequencies was noted, and after one year, T-cell counts and TCRbeta diversity were mostly ascribed to newly produced T cells.

The sample's treatment or condition, from its label and the paper: allogeneic hematopoietic cell transplantation with graft depleted of TCRalphabeta T cells and CD19 B cells. The transplant recipients were children given TCRalphabeta/CD19-depleted allogeneic hematopoietic cell grafts. The starting material was PBMCs, mostly from graft donor cells, obtained 360 days after TCRalphabeta/CD19-depleted stem cell transplant. The TCR originated in a boy under two years old who had a stem cell transplant for Wiskott-Aldrich syndrome, so the T cells may come from the graft donor.

CDR3 region: CASSLLTQGSGANVLTF. The nucleotide sequence reads TGTGCCAGCAGTCTACTCACACAGGGCTCTGGGGCCAACGTCCTGACTTTC. The chain is encoded by TRBV28 joined to TRBJ2-6; the D segment could be TRBD1, given 6 matching bases. Including cysteine and phenylalanine, the CDR3 has 17 amino acids. Only the CDR3 region is kept as DNA, spanning 51 bases read in frame from base 1. From the germline V gene, CDR1 is MDHEN and CDR2 is SYDVKM. The V end loses 5 bases and the J end loses 0 bases, and a stretch of 14 bases separates them. Reference TRBV28 and TRBJ2-6 proteins supply the regions before and after the CDR3; the full variable domain is: DVKVTQSSRYLVKRTGEKVFLECVQDMDHENMFWYRQDPGLGLRLIYFSYDVKMKEKGDIPEGYSVSREKKERFSLILESASTNQTSMYLCASSLLTQGSGANVLTFGAGSRLTVL.